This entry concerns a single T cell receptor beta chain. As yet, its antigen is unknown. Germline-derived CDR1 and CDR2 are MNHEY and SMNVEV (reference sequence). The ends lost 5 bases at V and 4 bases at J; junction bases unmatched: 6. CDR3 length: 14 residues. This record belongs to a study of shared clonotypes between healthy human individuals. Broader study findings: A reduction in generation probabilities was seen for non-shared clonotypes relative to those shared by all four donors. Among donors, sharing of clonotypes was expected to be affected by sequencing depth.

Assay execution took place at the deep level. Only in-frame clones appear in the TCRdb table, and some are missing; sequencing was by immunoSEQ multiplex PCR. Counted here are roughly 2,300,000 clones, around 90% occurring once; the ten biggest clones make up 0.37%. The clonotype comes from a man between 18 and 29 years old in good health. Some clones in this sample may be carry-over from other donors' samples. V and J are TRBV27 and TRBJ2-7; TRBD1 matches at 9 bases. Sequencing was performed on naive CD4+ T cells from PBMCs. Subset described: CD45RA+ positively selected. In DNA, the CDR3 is TGTGCCAGCAGTACGGGACAGGGCCGTTACGAGCAGTACTTC. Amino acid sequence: CASSTGQGRYEQYF.